These T cell receptor beta chains were read from a single sample in a study of cytomegalovirus exposure and HLA in healthy donors. Repertoires were generated with immunoSEQ multiplex PCR, while TCRdb's copy carries only in-frame clones and drops some. The table includes around 140,000 clones, 70% detected once. The sequencing input was PBMCs. The receptors shown here come from a woman aged 60-70 years in good health and CMV-seropositive. Both conserved end residues are part of each CDR3. The order of the fields is J gene, D gene, clone size, V gene, CDR3 DNA, CDR3 protein. The D gene is left open where the match is weak. The size field is filled for only some rows; it gives once, few, many or a size class.

j_gene: TRBJ1-1; d_gene: NA; abundance: NA; v_gene: TRBV28; CDR3nt: TGTGCCAGCAGTCCAGCAGGGTGGGAAACTGAAGCTTTCTTT; CDR3aa: CASSPAGWETEAFF
j_gene: TRBJ2-2; d_gene: NA; abundance: NA; v_gene: TRBV2; CDR3nt: TGTGCCAGCAGTGAACCCCTACGCACCGGGGAGCTGTTTTTT; CDR3aa: CASSEPLRTGELFF
j_gene: TRBJ2-2; d_gene: NA; abundance: many; v_gene: TRBV5-1; CDR3nt: TGCGCCAGCAGCTTGGGAGCCACCGGGGAGCTGTTTTTT; CDR3aa: CASSLGATGELFF
j_gene: TRBJ1-2; d_gene: NA; abundance: NA; v_gene: TRBV19; CDR3nt: TGTGCCAGTAGTATTCGCAGGGCCTATGGCTACACCTTC; CDR3aa: CASSIRRAYGYTF
j_gene: TRBJ1-1; d_gene: TRBD1; abundance: NA; v_gene: TRBV6-1; CDR3nt: TGTGCCAGCAGTGGACAGGGAAGAGGTGAAGCTTTCTTT; CDR3aa: CASSGQGRGEAFF
j_gene: TRBJ1-3; d_gene: NA; abundance: NA; v_gene: TRBV5-1; CDR3nt: TGCGCCAGCAGTGAAGGGGCTCGAGGAAACACCATATATTTT; CDR3aa: CASSEGARGNTIYF
j_gene: TRBJ2-1; d_gene: NA; abundance: NA; v_gene: TRBV27; CDR3nt: TGTGCCAGCAGTTTATCGAGGATAGCCGATGAGCAGTTCTTC; CDR3aa: CASSLSRIADEQFF
j_gene: TRBJ1-2; d_gene: NA; abundance: once; v_gene: TRBV27; CDR3nt: TGTGCCAGCAGTTTTAGGGGGAACTATGGCTACACCTTC; CDR3aa: CASSFRGNYGYTF
j_gene: TRBJ2-7; d_gene: NA; abundance: NA; v_gene: TRBV5-1; CDR3nt: TGCGCCAGCAGCTTGCAGGGGTGGGAGCAGTACTTC; CDR3aa: CASSLQGWEQYF
j_gene: TRBJ1-4; d_gene: TRBD1; abundance: NA; v_gene: TRBV29-1; CDR3nt: TGCAGCGTTGGACAGGGTGGGAGTGAAAAACTGTTTTTT; CDR3aa: CSVGQGGSEKLFF
j_gene: TRBJ1-2; d_gene: NA; abundance: NA; v_gene: TRBV5-8; CDR3nt: TGTGCCAGCAGCTTGGTTCAGAACTATGGCTACACCTTC; CDR3aa: CASSLVQNYGYTF
j_gene: TRBJ2-1; d_gene: NA; abundance: NA; v_gene: TRBV29-1; CDR3nt: TGCAGCGTCGTGGCTCAGGAGGGCTCCTACAATGAGCAGTTCTTC; CDR3aa: CSVVAQEGSYNEQFF
j_gene: TRBJ1-2; d_gene: TRBD1; abundance: once; v_gene: TRBV2; CDR3nt: TGTGCCAGCAGCCGGGACAGGGGTTTTCGAGGCTACACCTTC; CDR3aa: CASSRDRGFRGYTF
j_gene: TRBJ1-5; d_gene: TRBD1; abundance: NA; v_gene: TRBV5-1; CDR3nt: TGCGCCAGCAGCCTTACAGGGGGCGGTGAGCCCCAGCATTTT; CDR3aa: CASSLTGGGEPQHF
j_gene: TRBJ2-3; d_gene: TRBD2; abundance: NA; v_gene: TRBV7-2; CDR3nt: TGTGCCAGCAGCGGGGGACTAGCGGGCACAGATACGCAGTATTTT; CDR3aa: CASSGGLAGTDTQYF
j_gene: TRBJ2-5; d_gene: NA; abundance: NA; v_gene: TRBV5-1; CDR3nt: TGCGCCAGCAGCTTGGCCGGAGTTAGCGAGACCCAGTACTTC; CDR3aa: CASSLAGVSETQYF
j_gene: TRBJ2-3; d_gene: TRBD2; abundance: NA; v_gene: TRBV10-3; CDR3nt: TGTGCCACCATGGTGGGAGGCCTAGCGGGAGGAGATACGCAGTATTTT; CDR3aa: CATMVGGLAGGDTQYF
j_gene: TRBJ2-5; d_gene: NA; abundance: few; v_gene: TRBV4-1; CDR3nt: TGCGCCAGCAGCCAAGGGGCTTTAGAAGAGACCCAGTACTTC; CDR3aa: CASSQGALEETQYF
j_gene: TRBJ1-2; d_gene: TRBD1; abundance: NA; v_gene: TRBV6-1; CDR3nt: TGTGCCAGCACTGACAGGGGGGAAGGCTACACCTTC; CDR3aa: CASTDRGEGYTF
j_gene: TRBJ2-1; d_gene: NA; abundance: NA; v_gene: TRBV7-3; CDR3nt: TGTGCCAGCAGCTTAGGGGGAGGCTCCTACAATGAGCAGTTCTTC; CDR3aa: CASSLGGGSYNEQFF
j_gene: TRBJ1-1; d_gene: TRBD1; abundance: NA; v_gene: TRBV6-5; CDR3nt: TGTGCCAGCAGTTACTCGACAGGGGGAAAGACTGAAGCTTTCTTT; CDR3aa: CASSYSTGGKTEAFF
j_gene: TRBJ2-7; d_gene: TRBD1; abundance: NA; v_gene: TRBV15; CDR3nt: TGTGCCACCAGCAGAGGTGGGACAGGGGTCTACGAGCAGTACTTC; CDR3aa: CATSRGGTGVYEQYF
j_gene: TRBJ2-3; d_gene: TRBD1; abundance: NA; v_gene: TRBV7-6; CDR3nt: TGTGCCAGCAGCTCCCAGGGGGTATCAAGGGCAGATACGCAGTATTTT; CDR3aa: CASSSQGVSRADTQYF
j_gene: TRBJ2-2; d_gene: NA; abundance: NA; v_gene: TRBV30; CDR3nt: TGTGCCTGGAGATTTCTCGGCAGGGGGAACACCGGGGAGCTGTTTTTT; CDR3aa: CAWRFLGRGNTGELFF
j_gene: TRBJ2-5; d_gene: NA; abundance: NA; v_gene: TRBV30; CDR3nt: TGTGCCTGGAGCCCGGGGGAGACCCAGTACTTC; CDR3aa: CAWSPGETQYF